These 22 T cell receptor beta chains share one sample of origin, sequenced in a study of spatial heterogeneity in lung cancer. Broader study findings: Tumor mutation counts were tracked by expanded intratumoral alpha and beta TCR counts.

Using its own MiXCR run on the 5' RACE reads, TCRdb lists one record per CDR3 protein. The data hold about 7,100 distinct CDR3 sequences, with around 6.7% observed a single time. These receptors have no identified antigens. Time point described: sample taken at primary tumor resection. Sequenced material: lung tumor tissue, taken at surgery. The receptor set was obtained from a male donor with early-stage non-small cell lung cancer.

V gene TRBV7-1 combines with J gene TRBJ2-5; D might be TRBD1 (6 bases). TRBV7-1 is given ORF status, its function remaining uncertain. Trimming shortened V by 5 bases and J by 3 bases, and 28 bases separated the two germline ends. The CDR3 is 19 amino acids. The CDR3 sequence is CASSPYRVPPSIPKETQYF. CDR3 bases: TGTGCCAGCAGCCCCTACAGGGTCCCACCTAGTATACCTAAAGAGACCCAGTACTTC.

This clonotype was seen many times. The chain carries TRBV6-1 and TRBJ2-2; either TRBD1 or TRBD2 may supply D (5 bases each). The V end lost 4 bases, the J end lost 3 bases, and 21 bases lay between the germline ends. Germline assignment: CDR1 MNHNS and CDR2 SASEGT. This CDR3 has 18 residues. CDR3 amino acids: CASSARGGQGSYTGELFF. The CDR3 DNA reads TGTGCCAGCAGTGCCCGGGGCGGGCAGGGCAGTTACACCGGGGAGCTGTTTTTT.

The sample holds a few counts of this clonotype. The chain uses TRBV4-3 and TRBJ2-3, with D tentatively TRBD2 (5 bases). V was cut by 3 bases and J by 2 bases, with 12 bases left in between. This CDR3 is 15 amino acids long. The V gene's germline CDR1 is LGHNA and CDR2 YSLEER. The CDR3 nucleotides read TGCGCCAGCAGCCAGGGCCAGCGGAACACAGATACGCAGTATTTT. This encodes CASSQGQRNTDTQYF.

This clonotype is judged medium-sized. The CDR3 protein is CSTYPRGYQETQYF. CDR3 DNA sequence: TGCAGTACCTATCCGCGGGGTTACCAAGAGACCCAGTACTTC. This sequence joins TRBV20-1 and TRBJ2-5; a weak D match, TRBD2 (6 bases). The CDR3 has 14 residues. Germline values: CDR1 DFQATT, CDR2 SNEGSKA (reference sequence). The ends were cut back, 8 bases at V and 0 bases at J, with 16 bases in the middle.

At least ten counts were recorded for this clonotype. This rearrangement joins TRBV28 to TRBJ2-3, with TRBD1 identical over 8 bases. The CDR3 consists of 16 residues. V lost 3 bases to trimming and J lost 9 bases; unmatched junction nucleotides: 14. The germline V gene has CDR1 MDHEN and CDR2 SYDVKM. CDR3 region: CASSFTGGATTGTQYF. CDR3 sequence (DNA): TGTGCCAGCAGTTTTACAGGGGGAGCTACCACAGGGACGCAGTATTTT.

This clonotype was seen repeatedly, ten times or more. This rearrangement joins TRBV19 to TRBJ2-2, with a possible D match to TRBD2 (5 bases). Per germline, CDR1 LNHDA and CDR2 SQIVND (reference sequence). The CDR3 is 14 amino acids. With 5 bases removed from V and 6 bases from J, the gap between germline ends came to 13 bases. The CDR3 sequence: CASSSAGNPGELFF. The CDR3 nucleotides are TGTGCCAGTAGTTCGGCGGGCAACCCCGGGGAGCTGTTTTTT.

This clonotype was counted ten times or more. The chain uses TRBV7-2 and TRBJ2-7, with 9 bases matching TRBD2. The V segment lost 3 bases and the J segment 4 bases; nucleotides outside the gene matches: 1. The CDR3 covers 13 residues. Germline V gene sequence: CDR1 SGHTA, CDR2 FQGNSA. The CDR3 protein is CASSFSGRYEQYF. Here the CDR3 DNA reads TGTGCCAGCAGCTTTAGCGGGAGATACGAGCAGTACTTC.

In its sample, this clonotype was seen many times. This chain links TRBV19 with TRBJ1-5; D unresolved. The CDR3 has 13 residues. The V and J ends lost 3 bases and 9 bases respectively, with 12 bases between them. CDR1 is LNHDA and CDR2 is SQIVND in the germline V gene (reference sequence). CDR3 amino acids: CASSIEGKGPQHF. Written as DNA, the CDR3 is TGTGCCAGTAGTATCGAGGGTAAGGGGCCCCAGCATTTT.

The gene calls are TRBV7-9 and TRBJ1-2; D is perhaps TRBD1 (6 bases). V shed 1 base and J shed 4 bases, with 16 bases lying between them. This CDR3 has 16 residues. Per germline, CDR1 SEHNR and CDR2 FQNEAQ (reference sequence). The CDR3 DNA sequence: TGTGCCAGCAGCTTAGGGGTCGGACAGAACTCCTATGGCTACACCTTC. This encodes CASSLGVGQNSYGYTF.

This clonotype has only a few counts. The V gene is TRBV5-1, the J gene TRBJ1-1, with D unclear. The germline CDR1 and CDR2 sequences are SGHRS and YFSETQ. The ends were cut back, 0 bases at V and 2 bases at J, with 8 bases in the middle. The CDR3 loop spans 14 amino acids. The CDR3: CASSLATDNTEAFF. CDR3 DNA: TGCGCCAGCAGCTTGGCCACGGATAACACTGAAGCTTTCTTT.

This clonotype is labeled medium-sized. The gene calls are TRBV9 and TRBJ2-2, with D possibly being TRBD2 (6 bases). V was trimmed by 0 bases and J by 7 bases, leaving 10 bases between them. CDR1 SGDLS and CDR2 YYNGEE come from the germline V gene. This CDR3 is 14 amino acids long. The CDR3 is CASSVDRGGGELFF. In DNA form, the CDR3 reads TGTGCCAGCAGCGTAGATCGGGGAGGCGGGGAGCTGTTTTTT.

In its sample, this clonotype was seen many times. The rearrangement joins TRBV30 to TRBJ2-3; D gene uncertain. The CDR3 spans 11 residues. Trimming pared 0 bases from V and 5 bases from J, leaving 3 bases between. The V gene's germline CDR1 is GTSNPN and CDR2 SVGIG (reference sequence). CDR3 sequence: CAWSVIDTQYF. Here the CDR3 DNA reads TGTGCCTGGAGTGTTATAGATACGCAGTATTTT.

By share, this clonotype counts as medium-sized (0.01 to 0.1%). This chain's CDR3 is CASSAGLAGDNEQFF. The CDR3 coding sequence is TGTGCCAGCAGCGCGGGACTAGCGGGGGACAATGAGCAGTTCTTC. V usage is TRBV7-6 and J usage is TRBJ2-1; 14 positions agree with TRBD2. V was clipped by 5 bases and J by 5 bases; unmatched bases: 2. Germline V lookup: CDR1 SGHVS, CDR2 FNYEAQ. The CDR3 covers 15 residues.

This clonotype was observed many times. The V gene is TRBV19, the J gene TRBJ1-4; 8 nucleotides align to TRBD1. This CDR3 region has 13 residues. Per the germline V gene, CDR1 is LNHDA and CDR2 is SQIVND (reference sequence). V dropped 5 bases and J dropped 10; count of bases not matched to a gene: 6. The CDR3 DNA reads TGTGCCAGTAGTGACAGGGGAATCGGAAAACTGTTTTTT. Residues: CASSDRGIGKLFF.

This clonotype is labeled as medium-sized. This chain connects TRBV27 to TRBJ1-2; D perhaps matches TRBD1 (6 bases). The germline CDR1 and CDR2 sequences are MNHEY and SMNVEV (reference sequence). The CDR3 spans 13 residues. V was trimmed by 6 bases and J by 4 bases, leaving 12 bases between them. In nucleotides, the CDR3 is TGTGCCAGCAGCTCTATGGACAGCTATGGCTACACCTTC. Its translation is CASSSMDSYGYTF.

For this clonotype: A much larger clone differs from this one at a single base, so this may be a read error. V is TRBV29-1 and J is TRBJ1-1; TRBD1 agrees at 10 bases. This CDR3 has 15 residues. Germline lookup yields CDR1 SQVTM and CDR2 ANQGSEA. CDR3 in DNA: TGCGGCGTTGATGAGACAGGGGGCGCGGGCACTGAAGCTTTCTTT. Amino acid sequence: CGVDETGGAGTEAFF.

In its sample, this clonotype ranks as medium-sized. This chain uses TRBV7-9 with TRBJ1-1, with D uncertain. There are 15 residues in the CDR3. Germline-derived CDR1 and CDR2 are SEHNR and FQNEAQ (reference sequence). V was cut by 5 bases and J by 1 base, with 14 bases left in between. The CDR3, as DNA: TGTGCCAGCAGCCCCCCTAACCGCGAGAACACTGAAGCTTTCTTT. Its translation: CASSPPNRENTEAFF.

The chain joins TRBV3-1 to TRBJ1-4; 8 bases fit TRBD1. CDR1 LGHDT and CDR2 YNNKEL come from the germline V gene (reference sequence). The V gene end was trimmed by 5 bases and the J gene end by 0 bases; junction bases not matched to a gene: 11. CDR3 length equals 18 residues. The CDR3 DNA reads TGTGCCAGCAGCACCTTCAGGGGGCCCGGACCAACTAATGAAAAACTGTTTTTT. Residues: CASSTFRGPGPTNEKLFF. The entire variable domain, with the rest obtained from reference TRBV3-1 and TRBJ1-4, is as follows: DTAVSQTPKYLVTQMGNDKSIKCEQNLGHDTMYWYKQDSKKFLKIMFSYNNKELIINETVPNRFSPKSPDKAHLNLHINSLELGDSAVYFCASSTFRGPGPTNEKLFFGSGTQLSVL.

By share of the sample, this clonotype is medium-sized. V usage is TRBV12-5 and J usage is TRBJ2-5, with D perhaps TRBD1 (6 bases). Germline V gene sequence: CDR1 LGHNT, CDR2 FRNRAP. There are 13 residues in the CDR3. V dropped 3 bases and J dropped 8 bases, with 13 bases sitting between them. The CDR3 DNA sequence: TGTGCTAGTGGTTTTGGGGACAAGGGAACCCAGTACTTC. This gives the protein CASGFGDKGTQYF.

This clonotype is medium-sized by share. CDR3 loop: CAISGAGDSTDTQYF. The CDR3, as DNA: TGTGCCATCAGTGGAGCGGGAGATTCCACAGATACGCAGTATTTT. The chain links TRBV10-3 to TRBJ2-3; 8 bases fit TRBD2. Per the germline V gene, CDR1 is ENHRY and CDR2 is SYGVKD. This CDR3 has 15 amino acids. V trimming: 4 bases; J trimming: 2 bases; junction bases outside the gene matches: 5.

By share of the sample, this clonotype is medium-sized. The rearrangement uses TRBV20-1 and TRBJ2-3; no clear D. Germline CDR1 DFQATT, CDR2 SNEGSKA (reference sequence). V gave up 8 bases and J gave up 0 bases, with 12 bases separating them. This CDR3 contains 13 residues. The CDR3 DNA follows: TGCAGTTTCCCCGGGCCTAGCACAGATACGCAGTATTTT. It specifies CSFPGPSTDTQYF.

This clonotype was picked up many times. This sequence joins TRBV20-1 and TRBJ2-7; the D is unclear. CDR3 length equals 13 residues. Germline V gene data show CDR1 as DFQATT and CDR2 as SNEGSKA (reference sequence). Trimming cost V 4 bases and J 5 bases, with 15 bases left between them. CDR3 in amino acids: CSAINSQGDEQYF. As DNA, the CDR3 is TGCAGTGCTATAAACAGCCAAGGCGACGAGCAGTACTTC.